The next 15 T cell receptor beta chains were all read from a single sample in a study of regulatory T cells in long-lasting Graves disease. The time point denotes: newly diagnosed GD, antithyroid drugs for less than 3 months. Preparation of the TCR library used RNA extracted from PBMCs. To make TCR beta libraries, researchers used iRepertoire HTBI primers and Arm-PCR of CDR3 regions. TCRdb called the multiplex PCR reads again in MiXCR, with one record for every CDR3 protein. The repertoire includes 360,000 or so distinct CDR3 sequences, 15% to 20% of them detected once, and 20% sits in the top ten. The sample was also linked to a second study, of T cells in Graves' hyperthyroidism and ophthalmopathy.

Specimen: peripheral blood mononuclear cells (PBMCs), collected at new diagnosis, from a patient treated with antithyroid drugs. These receptors originate from a woman younger than 35 with Graves disease.

This clonotype was detected many times. The chain carries TRBV27 and TRBJ2-5; possible D gene TRBD1, 6 bases. The CDR3 is 14 amino acids. The V and J ends lost 5 bases and 7 bases respectively, with 17 bases between them. From germline, CDR1 is MNHEY and CDR2 SMNVEV (reference sequence). The CDR3 DNA follows: TGTGCCAGCAGTCCCGGGACAACCAGGGGGACCCAGTACTTC. This translates into CASSPGTTRGTQYF.

This clonotype was seen at least ten times. V usage is TRBV2 and J usage is TRBJ2-1; D is possibly TRBD2 (6 bases). With 3 bases removed from V and 6 bases from J, the gap between germline ends came to 12 bases. Germline V gene sequence: CDR1 SNHLY, CDR2 FYNNEI. This CDR3 contains 14 residues. For the CDR3, the DNA is TGTGCCAGCAGTGAGCGACTAGTCCGCAATGAGCAGTTCTTC. Its translation is CASSERLVRNEQFF.

There are many counts of this clonotype. The chain couples TRBV5-1 to TRBJ2-7; 7 bases align to TRBD1. The CDR3 contains 15 residues. Germline lookup yields CDR1 SGHRS and CDR2 YFSETQ. The ends lost 4 bases at V and 1 base at J; junction bases unmatched: 8. This CDR3 is CASSPGQPASYEQYF. CDR3 sequence (DNA): TGCGCCAGCAGCCCGGGACAGCCGGCATCCTACGAGCAGTACTTC. The full variable domain, in which reference TRBV5-1 and TRBJ2-7 provide the parts outside the CDR3, is KAGVTQTPRYLIKTRGQQVTLSCSPISGHRSVSWYQQTPGQGLQFLFEYFSETQRNKGNFPGRFSGRQFSNSRSEMNVSTLELGDSALYLCASSPGQPASYEQYFGPGTRLTVT.

This clonotype was picked up a small number of times. This chain links TRBV25-1 with TRBJ2-3; 12 nucleotides align to TRBD2. The germline V gene has CDR1 MGHDK and CDR2 SYGVNS. The V gene end was trimmed by 10 bases and the J gene end by 4 bases; junction bases not matched to a gene: 12. This CDR3 contains 16 residues. CDR3 DNA sequence: TGTGCCACCGATGGACTAGCGGGAACCCGCGCAGATACGCAGTATTTT. As protein: CATDGLAGTRADTQYF.

This chain uses TRBV28 with TRBJ1-2; 7 positions agree with TRBD1. The CDR3 contains 17 residues. V dropped 7 bases and J dropped 0; count of bases not matched to a gene: 14. Germline lookup yields CDR1 MDHEN and CDR2 SYDVKM. DNA of the CDR3: TGTGCCAGCACTCGCACGAGGGGGCCGACCTCTAACTATGGCTACACCTTC. Translated: CASTRTRGPTSNYGYTF.

This clonotype was recorded at least ten times. V is TRBV12-3 or TRBV12-4 and J is TRBJ2-1; TRBD2 agrees at 10 bases. The junction had 2 bases not matched to a gene; V was cut back by 6 bases and J by 3 bases. There are 14 residues in the CDR3. The CDR3 bases are TGTGCCAGCAGGTCTAGCGGGGGCTACAATGAGCAGTTCTTC. It yields the protein CASRSSGGYNEQFF.

In its sample, this clonotype was seen many times. The rearrangement links TRBV20-1 to TRBJ1-2, with D possibly matching TRBD1 (6 bases). This CDR3 has 12 residues. Between the trimmed V and J ends, which lost 6 bases and 2 bases, there was a span of 10 bases. The germline V gene has CDR1 DFQATT and CDR2 SNEGSKA (reference sequence). The CDR3 loop reads CSALTGNYGYTF. The CDR3 DNA sequence: TGCAGTGCCCTTACAGGGAACTATGGCTACACCTTC.

Only a few counts were recorded for this clonotype. The CDR3 reads CASSLSPTGVEKLFF. CDR3 bases: TGTGCCAGCAGCTTATCCCCTACAGGGGTTGAAAAACTGTTTTTT. The chain joins TRBV7-9 to TRBJ1-4, with 7 bases identical to TRBD1. The CDR3 covers 15 residues. The trim removed 2 bases at V and 7 bases at J, leaving 7 bases unmatched. Germline V gene lookup returns CDR1 SEHNR and CDR2 FQNEAQ (reference sequence).

This clonotype was recorded at least ten times. The CDR3 nucleotides are TGTGCCAGCAGTTCCCGTCGGACTCTTCAGGCGGTCGCGCAGTATTTT. This encodes CASSSRRTLQAVAQYF. V gene TRBV28 combines with J gene TRBJ2-3; TRBD2 is a possible D gene (5 bases). Germline V gives CDR1 MDHEN, CDR2 SYDVKM. CDR3 length equals 16 residues. Trimming stripped 4 bases from V and 10 bases from J, with 24 bases between.

This clonotype was observed at least ten times. This chain links TRBV5-1 with TRBJ2-5; D is uncertain. The germline V gene encodes CDR1 SGHRS and CDR2 YFSETQ. V was cut by 0 bases and J by 9 bases, with 9 bases left in between. CDR3 size: 12 residues. The CDR3 DNA reads as TGCGCCAGCAGCTTGGGGGATGCCGCCCAGTACTTC. Amino acid sequence: CASSLGDAAQYF.

V and J are TRBV28 and TRBJ1-1; 8 bases fit TRBD1. Looked up from germline, CDR1 is MDHEN and CDR2 is SYDVKM. The J segment lost 0 bases and the V segment lost 6 bases, leaving 6 bases of the junction unmatched. The CDR3 consists of 15 residues. The CDR3 sequence is CASRDARGLNTEAFF. The CDR3 DNA reads as TGTGCCAGCAGGGACGCCAGGGGGCTGAACACTGAAGCTTTCTTT.

The chain uses TRBV11-2 and TRBJ2-5, with TRBD2 identical over 11 bases. Per germline, CDR1 SGHAT and CDR2 FQNNGV. The trim removed 6 bases at V and 4 bases at J, leaving 7 bases unmatched. The CDR3 covers 15 residues. As DNA, the CDR3 is TGTGCCAGCAGGGCACTAGCGGGAGCTTCAGAGACCCAGTACTTC. This codes for CASRALAGASETQYF.

V gene TRBV4-1 combines with J gene TRBJ2-7; D gene unclear. Germline CDR1 MGHRA, CDR2 YSYEKL. The CDR3 consists of 12 residues. Trimming cost V 1 base and J 6 bases, with 7 bases left between them. CDR3 sequence reads: CASSQVSAEQYF. CDR3 nucleotides: TGCGCCAGCAGCCAAGTATCGGCCGAGCAGTACTTC.

This clonotype was seen more than once but under ten times. This sequence joins TRBV9 and TRBJ2-7, with D maybe TRBD1 (5 bases). V lost 0 bases, J lost 2 bases, and 9 bases lay in between. The germline gives CDR1 SGDLS, CDR2 YYNGEE. This CDR3 region has 14 residues. The CDR3 reads CASSVDSGPYEQYF. CDR3 nucleotides: TGTGCCAGCAGCGTAGACTCAGGGCCCTACGAGCAGTACTTC.

This clonotype was observed many times. The V gene is TRBV5-1, the J gene TRBJ1-1, with 7 bases lining up with TRBD1. V lost 5 bases to trimming and J lost 4 bases; unmatched junction nucleotides: 2. The length of the CDR3 is 12 residues. Germline-derived CDR1 and CDR2 are SGHRS and YFSETQ. For the CDR3, the DNA is TGCGCCAGCAGGCCAGGGGGCACTGAAGCTTTCTTT. It translates to CASRPGGTEAFF.